Listed below are T cell receptor beta chains from one sample, sequenced in a study of T-cell memory formation after mild COVID-19. A single record per CDR3 protein comes from TCRdb applying MiXCR to the 5' RACE reads. This sample has about 350,000 distinct CDR3 sequences, with roughly an eighth found just once. Sequencing used PBMCs or a T cell subset sorted from them (not recorded which). The receptors here all came from a man between 18 and 29 years old who had mild COVID-19 (a few samples of this study predate the infection). Cell type and time point are not known. CDR3s include the opening cysteine and the closing phenylalanine or tryptophan. D genes are given only for firm matches. Where a row states a size, it is once, few, many or the class of an expanded clone; other rows omit it.

CDR3aa | CDR3nt | j_gene | v_gene | abundance | d_gene
CASSFTSGGADTQYF | TGTGCCAGCAGCTTCACTAGCGGGGGGGCGGATACGCAGTATTTT | TRBJ2-3 | TRBV11-2 | - | TRBD2
CASSQEGIGATNTGELFF | TGCGCCAGCAGCCAAGAAGGAATCGGGGCCACGAACACCGGGGAGCTGTTTTTT | TRBJ2-2 | TRBV4-3 | many | -
CATSGDRASNEKLFF | TGTGCCACCAGCGGAGACAGGGCGTCTAATGAAAAACTGTTTTTT | TRBJ1-4 | TRBV15 | - | TRBD1
CASSFNDGRGTGELFF | TGTGCCAGCAGCTTTAATGACGGCCGGGGCACCGGGGAGCTGTTTTTT | TRBJ2-2 | TRBV7-9 | few | -
CASLSRGDGYTF | TGTGCCAGCTTATCGAGGGGTGATGGCTACACCTTC | TRBJ1-2 | TRBV7-2 | - | -
CSARRASAGGNTGELFF | TGCAGTGCTAGACGTGCCTCAGCGGGGGGAAACACCGGGGAGCTGTTTTTT | TRBJ2-2 | TRBV20-1 | - | TRBD2
CSARGTGRGNTIYF | TGCAGTGCTAGGGGGACAGGGCGGGGAAACACCATATATTTT | TRBJ1-3 | TRBV20-1 | - | TRBD1
CASSPGTGFQETQYF | TGTGCCAGCAGCCCTGGGACAGGGTTTCAAGAGACCCAGTACTTC | TRBJ2-5 | TRBV27 | many | TRBD1
CASSLTEGRETQYF | TGTGCCAGCAGCTTAACGGAGGGGCGGGAGACCCAGTACTTC | TRBJ2-5 | TRBV11-1 | - | -
CATSRGDSTDTQYF | TGTGCCACCAGCAGAGGTGACAGCACAGATACGCAGTATTTT | TRBJ2-3 | TRBV15 | many | -
CSATPRGASYEQYF | TGCAGTGCTACACCCAGGGGGGCCTCCTACGAGCAGTACTTC | TRBJ2-7 | TRBV20-1 | - | -
CASSLDYSQPQHF | TGTGCCAGCAGCTTAGATTACAGTCAGCCCCAGCATTTT | TRBJ1-5 | TRBV11-2 | many | -
CSVRGLLSYEQYF | TGCAGTGTCAGGGGGCTCTTATCCTACGAGCAGTACTTC | TRBJ2-7 | TRBV20-1 | many | TRBD1
CSARRGTGSNEQFF | TGCAGTGCTAGGCGGGGGACAGGGAGCAATGAGCAGTTCTTC | TRBJ2-1 | TRBV20-1 | many | TRBD1
CATSRAGLPYNSPLHF | TGTGCCACCAGCAGGGCGGGATTGCCCTATAATTCACCCCTCCACTTT | TRBJ1-6 | TRBV15 | - | -
CASSWTGGNQPQHF | TGCGCCAGCAGCTGGACAGGGGGCAATCAGCCCCAGCATTTT | TRBJ1-5 | TRBV5-1 | few | TRBD1
CASSQGSGGWGQGTQPQHF | TGTGCCAGCAGCCAAGGAAGTGGGGGTTGGGGACAGGGGACTCAGCCCCAGCATTTT | TRBJ1-5 | TRBV4-2 | - | TRBD1
CASSIGQASDTQYF | TGTGCCAGTAGTATCGGACAGGCTTCAGATACGCAGTATTTT | TRBJ2-3 | TRBV19 | - | TRBD1
CASSHDVSYEQYF | TGCGCCAGCAGCCACGACGTTTCCTACGAGCAGTACTTC | TRBJ2-7 | TRBV4-1 | few | -
CASSPRGGDTGELFF | TGCGCCAGCAGCCCCCGGGGAGGGGACACCGGGGAGCTGTTTTTT | TRBJ2-2 | TRBV5-1 | - | TRBD2
CASRPTMDTQYF | TGTGCCAGCAGGCCGACCATGGATACGCAGTATTTT | TRBJ2-3 | TRBV12-3/TRBV12-4 | many | -
CASSLSGTQPQHF | TGCGCCAGCAGCTTGTCAGGTACCCAGCCCCAGCATTTT | TRBJ1-5 | TRBV5-1 | - | -
CASSSSRGAFF | TGTGCCAGCAGTAGCAGCAGGGGAGCTTTCTTT | TRBJ1-1 | TRBV21-1 | few | -
CASMGPGQTYGYTF | TGTGCCAGCATGGGTCCGGGACAGACGTATGGCTACACCTTC | TRBJ1-2 | TRBV9 | - | TRBD1
CASRLLVRETQYF | TGTGCCAGCAGACTACTAGTCCGAGAGACCCAGTACTTC | TRBJ2-5 | TRBV2 | few | -
CASSLEQGGATNEKLFF | TGTGCCAGCAGCTTAGAACAGGGTGGCGCAACTAATGAAAAACTGTTTTTT | TRBJ1-4 | TRBV11-2 | few | -
CASSQDLGYSSYNEQFF | TGCGCCAGCAGCCAAGATCTGGGGTATAGCTCCTACAATGAGCAGTTCTTC | TRBJ2-1 | TRBV4-3 | - | -
CASSQRTGGTGNTIYF | TGTGCCAGCAGCCAAAGGACAGGGGGCACTGGAAACACCATATATTTT | TRBJ1-3 | TRBV7-6 | few | TRBD1
CASSRLRFPRAEAFF | TGTGCCAGCAGCCGCCTTAGATTCCCAAGGGCTGAAGCTTTCTTT | TRBJ1-1 | TRBV7-2 | many | -
CASSLGLVATQYF | TGTGCCAGCAGCTTAGGACTAGTGGCCACGCAGTATTTT | TRBJ2-3 | TRBV7-2 | few | -
CASSSSDWRYEQYF | TGTGCCAGCAGCTCATCCGACTGGAGATACGAGCAGTACTTC | TRBJ2-7 | TRBV5-5 | many | -
CASSLVAGSTDTQYF | TGTGCCAGCAGTTTAGTGGCTGGGAGCACAGATACGCAGTATTTT | TRBJ2-3 | TRBV27 | once | -
CATSRARDWTYEQYF | TGTGCCACCAGCAGAGCCAGGGACTGGACCTACGAGCAGTACTTC | TRBJ2-7 | TRBV15 | few | -
CASSWNGGALQETQYF | TGCGCCAGCAGCTGGAACGGGGGGGCCCTCCAAGAGACCCAGTACTTC | TRBJ2-5 | TRBV5-1 | many | TRBD2
CASSPGTGPQPQHF | TGTGCCAGCAGCCCCGGGACAGGGCCCCAGCCCCAGCATTTT | TRBJ1-5 | TRBV12-3/TRBV12-4 | many | TRBD1
CSALSGLAGGWNEQFF | TGCAGTGCTCTTTCCGGACTAGCGGGGGGTTGGAATGAGCAGTTCTTC | TRBJ2-1 | TRBV20-1 | few | TRBD2
CASSRRGRQETQYF | TGTGCCAGCAGTCGAAGGGGCCGGCAAGAGACCCAGTACTTC | TRBJ2-5 | TRBV12-3/TRBV12-4 | - | -
CASSPFLQGDTYNEQFF | TGTGCCAGCAGCCCCTTCTTACAGGGGGACACCTACAATGAGCAGTTCTTC | TRBJ2-1 | TRBV9 | - | TRBD1
CASSLGLYATNEKLFF | TGTGCCAGCAGCTTGGGACTGTACGCAACTAATGAAAAACTGTTTTTT | TRBJ1-4 | TRBV5-5 | - | -
CASSRGQGSSYEQYF | TGTGCCAGCAGTAGGGGACAGGGCAGCTCCTACGAGCAGTACTTC | TRBJ2-7 | TRBV7-8 | - | TRBD1
CASSQLYEQYF | TGCGCCAGCAGCCAGCTCTACGAGCAGTACTTC | TRBJ2-7 | TRBV5-1 | - | -
CASSSQKVQYF | TGTGCCAGCAGCTCCCAGAAGGTGCAGTACTTC | TRBJ2-7 | TRBV7-8 | many | -
CASSSLYSATEAFF | TGTGCCAGCAGTTCCCTCTACAGTGCCACTGAAGCTTTCTTT | TRBJ1-1 | TRBV6-5 | many | -
CATSDPGQGTYGYTF | TGTGCCACCAGTGATCCGGGACAGGGAACCTATGGCTACACCTTC | TRBJ1-2 | TRBV24-1 | - | TRBD1
CSARDVEGEQYF | TGCAGTGCTAGAGATGTAGAGGGAGAGCAGTACTTC | TRBJ2-7 | TRBV20-1 | few | -
CASTTGGNTEAFF | TGTGCCAGCACCACCGGGGGGAACACTGAAGCTTTCTTT | TRBJ1-1 | TRBV6-5 | many | -
CASSTRQGVVGYGYTF | TGTGCCAGCAGCACCAGACAGGGGGTAGTCGGCTATGGCTACACCTTC | TRBJ1-2 | TRBV7-2 | few | TRBD1
CASSGGTGDPLNTEAFF | TGTGCCAGCAGCGGGGGGACAGGGGATCCCTTGAACACTGAAGCTTTCTTT | TRBJ1-1 | TRBV5-6 | - | TRBD1
CASSSTTGNEQFF | TGTGCCAGCAGTTCCACGACTGGGAATGAGCAGTTCTTC | TRBJ2-1 | TRBV27 | few | -